Each of the 10 T cell receptor beta chains below was sequenced from the same sample in a study of blood T cell repertoires in COVID-19. Produced via immunoSEQ multiplex PCR; TCRdb's table is partial and in-frame only. In the table there are some 150,000 clones, about 90% of which are singletons. The sample taken for sequencing was PBMCs or T cells enriched from blood (not recorded which). The receptors were gathered from a human donor with acute COVID-19. The donor label of this sample is uncertain.

The chain combines TRBV2 with TRBJ1-5; no firm D call. Germline CDR1 SNHLY, CDR2 FYNNEI. The CDR3 totals 17 residues. Trimming stripped 7 bases from V and 4 bases from J, with 23 bases between. CDR3: CASKRRETAVLNQPQHF. Written as DNA, the CDR3 is TGTGCCAGCAAGAGGAGGGAGACGGCCGTCCTTAATCAGCCCCAGCATTTT. Drawing the rest from reference TRBV2 and TRBJ1-5, the complete variable domain is EPEVTQTPSHQVTQMGQEVILRCVPISNHLYFYWYRQILGQKVEFLVSFYNNEISEKSEIFDDQFSVERPDGSNFTLKIRSTKLEDSAMYFCASKRRETAVLNQPQHFGDGTRLSIL.

This chain joins TRBV11-2 and TRBJ2-3, with D perhaps matching TRBD1 (6 bases). CDR3 length equals 16 residues. The germline gives CDR1 SGHAT, CDR2 FQNNGV. With 0 bases removed from V and 3 bases from J, the gap between germline ends came to 13 bases. Written as DNA, the CDR3 is TGTGCCAGCAGCTTAGAGTGGGGGCGGAGAACAGATACGCAGTATTTT. It yields the protein CASSLEWGRRTDTQYF.

The V and J genes are TRBV18 and TRBJ1-4; no definite D call. CDR1 and CDR2 from the germline V gene are KGHSH and LQKENI. The CDR3 spans 15 residues. Trimming removed 2 bases at V and 6 bases at J, with 13 bases between. CDR3 sequence (DNA): TGTGCCAGCTCACCAGAACCGGGATTAGATGAAAAACTGTTTTTT. Residues: CASSPEPGLDEKLFF. Supplemented by reference TRBV18 and TRBJ1-4, the full variable domain reads NAGVMQNPRHLVRRRGQEARLRCSPMKGHSHVYWYRQLPEEGLKFMVYLQKENIIDESGMPKERFSAEFPKEGPSILRIQQVVRGDSAAYFCASSPEPGLDEKLFFGSGTQLSVL.

This sequence joins TRBV9 and TRBJ2-3; the match to TRBD2 covers 8 bases. The length of the CDR3 is 15 residues. CDR1 is SGDLS, CDR2 YYNGEE, per germline. The junction had 9 bases not matched to a gene; V was cut back by 5 bases and J by 4 bases. The CDR3 DNA reads as TGTGCCAGCAGGGCCACGGGGGGGGAGGCAGATACGCAGTATTTT. Residues: CASRATGGEADTQYF.

V and J are TRBV10-3 and TRBJ1-2; tentative D call: TRBD1 (6 bases). Trimming took off 0 bases at V and 7 bases at J, with 15 bases between the two ends. CDR1 and CDR2 (germline): ENHRY, SYGVKD. The length of the CDR3 is 15 residues. CDR3 sequence reads: CAISESMTGRGGYTF. CDR3 in DNA: TGTGCCATCAGTGAGTCCATGACAGGACGCGGTGGCTACACCTTC.

To note about this clone: At one of its ends the junction is not consistent with the germline gene, which may arise from a read error. Other DNA variants within this sample encode the same CDR3. The rearrangement links TRBV11-2 to TRBJ2-3; a possible D gene is TRBD2 (5 bases). This CDR3 has 16 amino acids. CDR1 SGHAT and CDR2 FQNNGV come from the germline V gene. In DNA, the CDR3 is TGCGCCAGCAGCCCACGGGGAGCCTCTAGCACAGATACGCAGTATTTT. This codes for CASSPRGASSTDTQYF.

The chain recombines TRBV19 with TRBJ2-3, with TRBD2 matching over 16 bases. This CDR3 is built from 15 residues. J lost 1 base, V lost 8 bases, and 0 bases had no gene match. CDR1 LNHDA and CDR2 SQIVND come from the germline V gene (reference sequence). The CDR3 region has the DNA TGTGCCAGTGGGACTAGCGGGGGGGGCACAGATACGCAGTATTTT. This gives the protein CASGTSGGGTDTQYF.

CDR3 sequence: CASSQYKGLAGRQEQFF. For the CDR3, the DNA is TGTGCCAGCAGCCAATACAAAGGACTAGCGGGTCGACAGGAGCAGTTCTTC. This rearrangement joins TRBV14 to TRBJ2-1; 11 bases map to TRBD2. The CDR3 is 17 amino acids. The trim removed 2 bases at V and 10 bases at J, leaving 13 bases unmatched. Germline values: CDR1 SGHDN, CDR2 FVKESK. The full variable domain, its missing parts supplied by reference TRBV14 and TRBJ2-1, is EAGVTQFPSHSVIEKGQTVTLRCDPISGHDNLYWYRRVMGKEIKFLLHFVKESKQDESGMPNNRFLAERTGGTYSTLKVQPAELEDSGVYFCASSQYKGLAGRQEQFFGPGTRLTVL.

The CDR3 protein is CASSQVRGVNEKLFF. The CDR3 nucleotides are TGTGCCAGCAGCCAAGTCAGGGGCGTTAATGAAAAACTGTTTTTT. The gene calls are TRBV14 and TRBJ1-4; the D gene is possibly TRBD1 (6 bases). Germline CDR1 is SGHDN and CDR2 is FVKESK. The ends were cut back, 1 base at V and 4 bases at J, with 10 bases in the middle. The CDR3 extends over 15 amino acids.

This clone was seen just once. The chain is built from TRBV6-5 and TRBJ1-4, with D possibly being TRBD1 (5 bases). The V gene's germline CDR1 is MNHEY and CDR2 SVGAGI. The CDR3 has 15 amino acids. The germline V and J ends were trimmed by 6 bases and 6 bases, with 17 bases remaining between them. The chain's CDR3 is CASRYLDSGDEKLFF. The CDR3 DNA follows: TGTGCCAGCAGATACCTCGACAGTGGCGATGAAAAACTGTTTTTT.